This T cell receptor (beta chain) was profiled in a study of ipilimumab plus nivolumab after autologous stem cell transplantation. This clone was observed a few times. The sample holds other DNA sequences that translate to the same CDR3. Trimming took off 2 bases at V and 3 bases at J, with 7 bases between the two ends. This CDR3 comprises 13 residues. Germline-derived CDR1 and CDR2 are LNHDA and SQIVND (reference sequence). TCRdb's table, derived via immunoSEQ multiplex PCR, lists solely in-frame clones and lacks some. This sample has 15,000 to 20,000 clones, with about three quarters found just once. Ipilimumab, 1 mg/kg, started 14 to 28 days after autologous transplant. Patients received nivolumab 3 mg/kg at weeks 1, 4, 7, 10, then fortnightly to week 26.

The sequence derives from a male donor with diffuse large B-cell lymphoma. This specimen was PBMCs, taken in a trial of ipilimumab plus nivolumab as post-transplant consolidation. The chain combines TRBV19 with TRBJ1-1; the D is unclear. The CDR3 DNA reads TGTGCCAGTAGTATAACGGGTGACACTGAAGCTTTCTTT. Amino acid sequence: CASSITGDTEAFF.